The 19 T cell receptor beta chains given below trace back to one sample, sequenced in a study of blood T cell repertoires in COVID-19. Repertoires were generated with immunoSEQ multiplex PCR, while TCRdb's copy carries only in-frame clones and drops some. Of over 200,000 clones in the sample, approximately 79% were seen once. The sample comprised peripheral blood. Receptor source: a human donor in a cohort sampled during active COVID-19.

The genes are TRBV5-1 and TRBJ2-6; tentatively, D is TRBD1 (6 bases). Germline CDR1 SGHRS, CDR2 YFSETQ. This CDR3 spans 16 amino acids. The V and J ends lost 0 bases and 4 bases respectively, with 11 bases between them. CDR3 protein: CASSLGQAGGANVLTF. The DNA of the CDR3 is TGCGCCAGCAGCTTGGGACAGGCGGGCGGGGCCAACGTCCTGACTTTC.

The V call is TRBV6-5, the J call TRBJ2-3, with 9 bases that match TRBD2. CDR1 is MNHEY, CDR2 SVGAGI, per germline. The CDR3 has 14 residues. Unmatched junction bases numbered 1, after V lost 5 bases and J lost 1 base. In DNA form, the CDR3 reads TGTGCCAGCAGTCGCGGGAGGGGCACAGATACGCAGTATTTT. Translated, it gives CASSRGRGTDTQYF.

V usage is TRBV27 and J usage is TRBJ1-1; TRBD1 is a possible D gene (6 bases). The germline V gene has CDR1 MNHEY and CDR2 SMNVEV (reference sequence). This CDR3 contains 13 residues. The germline V and J ends were trimmed by 6 bases and 7 bases, with 15 bases remaining between them. The CDR3 nucleotides read TGTGCCAGCAGACCCTCAACAGGGTTTGAAGCTTTCTTT. It codes for CASRPSTGFEAFF.

This clone was recorded only once. This chain uses TRBV28 with TRBJ1-1; 7 bases fit TRBD1. The CDR3 totals 15 residues. CDR1 and CDR2 from the germline V gene are MDHEN and SYDVKM. The ends lost 5 bases at V and 1 base at J; junction bases unmatched: 7. The chain's CDR3 is CASSRTGAPNTEAFF. The DNA of the CDR3 is TGTGCCAGCAGTCGAACAGGGGCCCCGAACACTGAAGCTTTCTTT.

The chain links TRBV6-2 or TRBV6-3 to TRBJ2-7, with D maybe TRBD2 (5 bases). Trimming removed 2 bases at V and 2 bases at J, with 13 bases between. The germline V gene encodes CDR1 MNHEY and CDR2 SVGEGT. This CDR3 is built from 15 residues. CDR3 coding DNA: TGTGCCAGCAGTTACCCCGGACTCAATACCTACGAGCAGTACTTC. Its translation is CASSYPGLNTYEQYF.

V is TRBV7-2 and J is TRBJ1-2, with TRBD1 as a possible D gene (6 bases). V shed 4 bases and J shed 6 bases, with 15 bases lying between them. Germline values: CDR1 SGHTA, CDR2 FQGNSA. The CDR3 has 14 residues. The CDR3: CASSYYPGAHGYTF. In DNA form, the CDR3 reads TGTGCCAGCAGCTATTACCCAGGGGCGCATGGCTACACCTTC. Using reference TRBV7-2 and TRBJ1-2 for the parts outside the CDR3, the full variable domain is GAGVSQSPSNKVTEKGKDVELRCDPISGHTALYWYRQSLGQGLEFLIYFQGNSAPDKSGLPSDRFSAERTGGSVSTLTIQRTQQEDSAVYLCASSYYPGAHGYTFGSGTRLTVV.

The rearrangement joins TRBV6-2 or TRBV6-3 to TRBJ2-5; weak D call: TRBD1 (6 bases). Trimming took 6 bases from V and 4 from J, leaving 9 bases between them. This CDR3 comprises 12 residues. Germline lookup yields CDR1 MNHEY and CDR2 SVGEGT. The CDR3 is CASSRTVETQYF. The CDR3 nucleotides are TGTGCCAGCAGCCGGACAGTAGAGACCCAGTACTTC.

The V and J genes are TRBV5-5 and TRBJ1-2; TRBD1 matches at 8 bases. Germline CDR1 is SGHKS and CDR2 is YYEKEE (reference sequence). There are 15 residues in the CDR3. V dropped 3 bases and J dropped 6; count of bases not matched to a gene: 10. The CDR3 region has the DNA TGTGCCAGCAGCTCTATACAGACAGGGGCCAATGGCTACACCTTC. Its protein is CASSSIQTGANGYTF.

The rearrangement uses TRBV7-6 and TRBJ1-3; D not resolved. CDR1 and CDR2 (germline): SGHVS, FNYEAQ. V gave up 4 bases and J gave up 0 bases, with 7 bases separating them. The CDR3 contains 14 residues. Here the CDR3 reads CASSYRDSGNTIYF. The DNA of the CDR3 is TGTGCCAGCAGCTACCGGGACTCTGGAAACACCATATATTTT.

The rearrangement uses TRBV28 and TRBJ1-2; D ambiguous. Germline V CDR1 and CDR2: MDHEN, SYDVKM. V was cut by 2 bases and J by 4 bases, with 8 bases left in between. There are 13 residues in the CDR3. CDR3 loop: CASSLDTSYGYTF. CDR3 coding DNA: TGTGCCAGCAGTTTAGACACCTCCTATGGCTACACCTTC.

The rearrangement links TRBV28 to TRBJ2-1; TRBD2 matches at 11 bases. The CDR3 totals 17 residues. Germline trimming cut 3 bases from V and 4 bases from J; bases unmatched to any gene: 8. Looked up from germline, CDR1 is MDHEN and CDR2 is SYDVKM. In DNA, the CDR3 is TGTGCCAGCAGTTTCGAGGGACTAGCGGCGTTGTACAATGAGCAGTTCTTC. Encoded protein: CASSFEGLAALYNEQFF.

This chain connects TRBV29-1 to TRBJ2-1, with TRBD2 matching 8 bases. After removal of 6 bases from V and 8 bases from J, the junction contained 9 bases not matched to a gene. The CDR3 length is 13 residues. CDR1 SQVTM and CDR2 ANQGSEA come from the germline V gene. The CDR3 nucleotides read TGCAGCGTCAGAGCGGGAGAGAGGGATGAGCAGTTCTTC. Translated: CSVRAGERDEQFF.

The rearrangement links TRBV6-5 to TRBJ1-2; D not certain. Trimming stripped 5 bases from V and 2 bases from J, with 12 bases between. Germline-derived CDR1 and CDR2 are MNHEY and SVGAGI. The CDR3 runs to 14 residues. The CDR3 DNA follows: TGTGCCAGCAGTCCCGTTTTCCCGAACTATGGCTACACCTTC. It is translated as CASSPVFPNYGYTF.

The CDR3: CATHGGVISYEQYF. CDR3 in DNA: TGTGCCACCCACGGAGGGGTCATCTCCTACGAGCAGTACTTC. The chain has TRBV28 and TRBJ2-7, with D possibly matching TRBD2 (6 bases). Trimming took off 10 bases at V and 0 bases at J, with 16 bases between the two ends. The CDR3 consists of 14 residues. Germline assignment: CDR1 MDHEN and CDR2 SYDVKM.

The chain employs TRBV12-3 or TRBV12-4 and TRBJ1-2; D is possibly TRBD1 (6 bases). V lost 8 bases to trimming and J lost 8 bases, with 18 bases between them. The CDR3 is 13 amino acids. As DNA, the CDR3 is TGTGCCAGCCGTCCGGGGGGGGCGGGAGGCTACACCTTC. Encoded protein: CASRPGGAGGYTF.

For the CDR3, the DNA is TGTGCCAGTGGAGGACAGGTCAATTCACCCCTCCACTTT. This codes for CASGGQVNSPLHF. V and J are TRBV19 and TRBJ1-6; 7 nucleotides agree with TRBD1. Trimming at V came to 8 bases and at J to 7 bases, leaving 5 bases not matched to a gene. This CDR3 comprises 13 residues. The germline CDR1 and CDR2 sequences are LNHDA and SQIVND (reference sequence).

This chain joins TRBV6-2 or TRBV6-3 and TRBJ2-7; TRBD1 is a possible D gene (7 bases). The V gene lost 4 bases and the J gene lost 5 bases, with 18 bases spanning the gap. The V gene's germline CDR1 is MNHEY and CDR2 SVGEGT. This CDR3 spans 15 amino acids. CDR3 region: CASSSRRGQLNEQYF. For the CDR3, the DNA is TGTGCCAGCAGTTCAAGGAGGGGGCAACTCAACGAGCAGTACTTC.

The J gene is TRBJ1-1, the V gene TRBV28, with TRBD1 matching over 8 bases. Germline CDR1 MDHEN, CDR2 SYDVKM. J gave up 1 base and V 4 bases, and 8 bases lay outside the gene matches. This CDR3 has 16 amino acids. The CDR3 DNA reads TGTGCCAGCAGTTCCCCCGGACAGGGCGGGAACACTGAAGCTTTCTTT. This translates into CASSSPGQGGNTEAFF.

This chain connects TRBV10-3 to TRBJ2-7, with no clear D. Germline V gives CDR1 ENHRY, CDR2 SYGVKD. With 0 bases removed from V and 0 bases from J, the gap between germline ends came to 12 bases. The CDR3 loop spans 16 amino acids. For the CDR3, the DNA is TGTGCCATCAGTGAGTCTAAGGCGGTGAGCTCCTACGAGCAGTACTTC. As protein: CAISESKAVSSYEQYF.